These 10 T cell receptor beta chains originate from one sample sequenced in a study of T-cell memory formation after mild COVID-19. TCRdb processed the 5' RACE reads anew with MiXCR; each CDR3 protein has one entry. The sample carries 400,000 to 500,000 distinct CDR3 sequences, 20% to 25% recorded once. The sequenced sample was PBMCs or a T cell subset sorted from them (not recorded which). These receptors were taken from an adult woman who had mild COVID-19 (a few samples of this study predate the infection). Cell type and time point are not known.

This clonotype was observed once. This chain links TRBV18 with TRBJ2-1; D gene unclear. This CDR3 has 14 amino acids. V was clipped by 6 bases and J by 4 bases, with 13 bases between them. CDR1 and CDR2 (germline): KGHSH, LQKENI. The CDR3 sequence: CASSTTPGYNEQFF. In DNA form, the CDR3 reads TGTGCCAGCTCCACTACCCCAGGTTACAATGAGCAGTTCTTC.

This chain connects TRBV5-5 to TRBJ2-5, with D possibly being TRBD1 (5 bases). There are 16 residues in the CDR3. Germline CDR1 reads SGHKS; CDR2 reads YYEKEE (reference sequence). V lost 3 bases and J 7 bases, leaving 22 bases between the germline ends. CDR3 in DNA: TGTGCCAGCAGCTGGACACTCCAAGACCCGCCGGCGACCCAGTACTTC. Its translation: CASSWTLQDPPATQYF.

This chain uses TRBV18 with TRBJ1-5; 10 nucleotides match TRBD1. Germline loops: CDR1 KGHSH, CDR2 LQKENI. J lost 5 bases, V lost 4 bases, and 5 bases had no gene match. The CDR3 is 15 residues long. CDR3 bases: TGTGCCAGCTCACACCTGGGACAGGGGTATCAGCCCCAGCATTTT. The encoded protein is CASSHLGQGYQPQHF.

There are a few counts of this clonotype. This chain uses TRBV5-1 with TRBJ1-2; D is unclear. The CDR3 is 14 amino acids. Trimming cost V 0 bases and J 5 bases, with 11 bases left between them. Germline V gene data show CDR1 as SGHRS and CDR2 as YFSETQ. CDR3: CASSLDKGGYGYTF. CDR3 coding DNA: TGCGCCAGCAGCTTGGACAAGGGCGGATATGGCTACACCTTC.

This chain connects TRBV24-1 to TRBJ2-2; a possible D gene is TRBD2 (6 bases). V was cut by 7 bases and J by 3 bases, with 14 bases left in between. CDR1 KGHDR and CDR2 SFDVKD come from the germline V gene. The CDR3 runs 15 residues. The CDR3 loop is CATSLTGEHTGELFF. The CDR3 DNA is TGTGCCACCAGCTTGACGGGGGAACACACCGGGGAGCTGTTTTTT.

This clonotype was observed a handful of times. CDR3 in DNA: TGTGCCAGCAGCCGACAGGGGTCCACTGAAGCTTTCTTT. As protein: CASSRQGSTEAFF. The chain recombines TRBV7-3 with TRBJ1-1; 8 nucleotides agree with TRBD1. The ends lost 5 bases at V and 4 bases at J; junction bases unmatched: 3. Germline V gene sequence: CDR1 SGHTA, CDR2 FQGTGA. The CDR3 loop spans 13 amino acids.

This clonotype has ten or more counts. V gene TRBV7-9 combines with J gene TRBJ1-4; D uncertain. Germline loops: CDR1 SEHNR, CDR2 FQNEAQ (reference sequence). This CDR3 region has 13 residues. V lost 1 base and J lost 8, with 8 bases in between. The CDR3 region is CASSLEGGEKLFF. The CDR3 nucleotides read TGTGCCAGCAGCTTAGAAGGCGGCGAAAAACTGTTTTTT.

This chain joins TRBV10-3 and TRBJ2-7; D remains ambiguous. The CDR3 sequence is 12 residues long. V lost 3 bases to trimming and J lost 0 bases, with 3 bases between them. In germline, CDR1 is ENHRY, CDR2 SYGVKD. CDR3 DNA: TGTGCCATCAGTGACTACTCCTACGAGCAGTACTTC. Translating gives CAISDYSYEQYF.

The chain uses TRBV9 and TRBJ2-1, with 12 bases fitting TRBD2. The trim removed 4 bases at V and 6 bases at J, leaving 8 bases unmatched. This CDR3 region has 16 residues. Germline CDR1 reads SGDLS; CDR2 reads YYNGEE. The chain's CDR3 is CASSPWLAGGGNEQFF. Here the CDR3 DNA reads TGTGCCAGCAGCCCCTGGCTAGCGGGAGGGGGCAATGAGCAGTTCTTC.

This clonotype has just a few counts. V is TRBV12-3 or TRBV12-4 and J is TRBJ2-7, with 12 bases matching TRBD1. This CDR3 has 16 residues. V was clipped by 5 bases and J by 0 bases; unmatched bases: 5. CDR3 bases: TGTGCCAGCAGTCAGGGGGGACAGGGGGCCTCCTACGAGCAGTACTTC. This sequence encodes CASSQGGQGASYEQYF.